The 18 T cell receptor beta chains below all came from one sample that was sequenced in a study of T cells in localized non-small cell lung cancer. Produced via immunoSEQ multiplex PCR; TCRdb's table is partial and in-frame only. This table holds about 24,000 clones, 92% found once. The source material was peripheral blood, sampled before any cancer treatment. The receptors shown here come from a woman aged 40-69 years with stage I lung adenocarcinoma.

The chain combines TRBV11-2 with TRBJ2-3, with unresolved D. Trimming shortened V by 1 base and J by 9 bases, and 11 bases separated the two germline ends. This CDR3 region has 13 residues. CDR1 is SGHAT, CDR2 FQNNGV, per germline. CDR3 nucleotides: TGTGCCAGCAGCTTAGGCGGTGCCGCCACGCAGTATTTT. It translates to CASSLGGAATQYF.

A few counts support this clone. At one end the junction does not follow the germline gene, possibly because of a read error. The V gene is TRBV30, the J gene TRBJ1-1, with a weak D call TRBD1 (5 bases). CDR1 is GTSNPN and CDR2 is SVGIG in the germline V gene (reference sequence). The CDR3 contains 13 residues. The CDR3 nucleotides are TGTGTCTGGGGCAGGTCCATGAACACTGAAGCTTTCTTT. Encoded protein: CVWGRSMNTEAFF.

The chain uses TRBV2 and TRBJ2-4; possibly TRBD1 for D (6 bases). In germline, CDR1 is SNHLY, CDR2 FYNNEI. Trimming cost V 7 bases and J 4 bases, with 14 bases left between them. CDR3 length: 14 residues. The CDR3 sequence is CASTPDSTKNIQYF. In DNA, the CDR3 is TGTGCCAGCACCCCGGACAGCACAAAAAACATTCAGTACTTC. The full variable domain, its missing parts supplied by reference TRBV2 and TRBJ2-4, is EPEVTQTPSHQVTQMGQEVILRCVPISNHLYFYWYRQILGQKVEFLVSFYNNEISEKSEIFDDQFSVERPDGSNFTLKIRSTKLEDSAMYFCASTPDSTKNIQYFGAGTRLSVL.

The rearrangement links TRBV5-1 to TRBJ2-7, with 10 bases fitting TRBD1. The CDR3 is made up of 16 amino acids. The V gene end was trimmed by 1 base and the J gene end by 2 bases; junction bases not matched to a gene: 6. The germline V gene has CDR1 SGHRS and CDR2 YFSETQ. The CDR3 bases are TGCGCCAGCAGCTTGAGTCGGGACAGGGGAACCTACGAGCAGTACTTC. Its protein is CASSLSRDRGTYEQYF.

This rearrangement joins TRBV7-9 to TRBJ2-7, with TRBD1 matching over 9 bases. Germline assignment: CDR1 SEHNR and CDR2 FQNEAQ (reference sequence). This CDR3 comprises 13 residues. The V gene end was trimmed by 6 bases and the J gene end by 4 bases; junction bases not matched to a gene: 4. The CDR3: CASRQGAEYEQYF. The CDR3, as DNA: TGTGCCAGCAGACAGGGGGCCGAATACGAGCAGTACTTC. Full variable domain (remainder filled in from reference TRBV7-9 and TRBJ2-7): DTGVSQNPRHKITKRGQNVTFRCDPISEHNRLYWYRQTLGQGPEFLTYFQNEAQLEKSRLLSDRFSAERPKGSFSTLEIQRTEQGDSAMYLCASRQGAEYEQYFGPGTRLTVT.

The J gene is TRBJ2-7, the V gene TRBV28; no clear D gene. Trimming removed 5 bases at V and 7 bases at J, with 9 bases between. The germline V gene has CDR1 MDHEN and CDR2 SYDVKM. The CDR3 has 11 amino acids. The CDR3 sequence is CASSTRWEQYF. CDR3 sequence (DNA): TGTGCCAGCAGTACCCGGTGGGAGCAGTACTTC.

The chain joins TRBV4-1 to TRBJ2-1; TRBD2 aligns across 14 bases. CDR3 size: 17 residues. V trimming: 4 bases; J trimming: 6 bases; junction bases outside the gene matches: 8. CDR1 and CDR2 (germline): MGHRA, YSYEKL. In nucleotides, the CDR3 is TGCGCCAGCAGCCCGCCGGGACTAGCGGGAGTTACCAATGAGCAGTTCTTC. Translation: CASSPPGLAGVTNEQFF.

The J gene is TRBJ2-7, the V gene TRBV4-1; D gene unclear. Germline values: CDR1 MGHRA, CDR2 YSYEKL. The CDR3 extends over 14 amino acids. V was cut by 0 bases and J by 3 bases, with 9 bases left in between. The CDR3 region has the DNA TGCGCCAGCAGCCAAGATCCAGAAAGCTACGAGCAGTACTTC. Amino acids: CASSQDPESYEQYF.

The gene calls are TRBV28 and TRBJ1-2; D possibly corresponds to TRBD1 (5 bases). V was pared by 3 bases and J by 2 bases, with 16 bases between. Per the germline V gene, CDR1 is MDHEN and CDR2 is SYDVKM. The CDR3 is made up of 16 amino acids. CDR3 sequence (DNA): TGTGCCAGCAGTTTGAGCCTGGGACGGCGGAACTATGGCTACACCTTC. Translated: CASSLSLGRRNYGYTF.

Written as DNA, the CDR3 is TGTGCCAGTAGTATCAGGGGGCGAGGCTACACCTTC. This codes for CASSIRGRGYTF. The chain employs TRBV19 and TRBJ1-2; TRBD1 matches 8 bases. CDR3 length equals 12 residues. With V trimmed by 3 bases and J by 8 bases, 2 bases remained unmatched. Germline-derived CDR1 and CDR2 are LNHDA and SQIVND (reference sequence).

The gene calls are TRBV7-9 and TRBJ2-5; D unclear. The CDR3 runs to 14 residues. Trimming shortened V by 5 bases and J by 4 bases, and 14 bases separated the two germline ends. CDR1 SEHNR and CDR2 FQNEAQ come from the germline V gene (reference sequence). CDR3 coding DNA: TGTGCCAGCAGCGTACCGGAAGGCCTAGAGACCCAGTACTTC. Residues: CASSVPEGLETQYF.

The chain carries TRBV28 and TRBJ2-4, with D unclear. Trimming left V 11 bases short and J 6 bases short, with 17 bases between. Germline V gene data show CDR1 as MDHEN and CDR2 as SYDVKM. The CDR3 runs to 13 residues. CDR3 sequence reads: CAATGGQLNIQYF. Written as DNA, the CDR3 is TGTGCCGCAACGGGTGGCCAGTTAAACATTCAGTACTTC.

The CDR3 DNA reads as TGTGCCAGCACACCTCGGACAGCCAGCACAGATACGCAGTATTTT. Its protein product is CASTPRTASTDTQYF. The genes are TRBV7-9 and TRBJ2-3; a weak D match, TRBD1 (6 bases). The CDR3 is 15 amino acids. Germline V gene lookup returns CDR1 SEHNR and CDR2 FQNEAQ (reference sequence). V lost 7 bases to trimming and J lost 0 bases, with 14 bases between them.

This chain joins TRBV7-2 and TRBJ2-3; no reliable D call. Germline CDR1 reads SGHTA; CDR2 reads FQGNSA. The length of the CDR3 is 12 residues. Trimming removed 7 bases from V and 1 base from J, with 6 bases in between. CDR3 region: CASTPRTDTQYF. As DNA, the CDR3 is TGTGCCAGCACCCCCCGCACAGATACGCAGTATTTT.

The chain is built from TRBV5-1 and TRBJ2-5; TRBD1 matches at 10 bases. V gave up 4 bases and J gave up 4 bases; unmatched junction bases: 7. CDR3 length: 15 residues. Germline CDR1 and CDR2: SGHRS and YFSETQ. The CDR3 protein is CASSPGQGVRETQYF. The DNA for the CDR3 is TGCGCCAGCAGCCCCGGACAGGGGGTAAGAGAGACCCAGTACTTC.

This clone was seen once. The rearrangement uses TRBV6-6 and TRBJ1-1; D is perhaps TRBD1 (6 bases). This CDR3 region has 14 residues. Trimming cost V 5 bases and J 2 bases, with 12 bases left between them. Germline V lookup: CDR1 MNHNY, CDR2 SVGAGI (reference sequence). CDR3 protein: CASSPGTINTEAFF. CDR3 sequence (DNA): TGTGCCAGCAGTCCCGGGACAATTAACACTGAAGCTTTCTTT.

V usage is TRBV4-2 and J usage is TRBJ2-1; 10 bases map to TRBD2. V lost 0 bases, J lost 1 base, and 0 bases stayed unmatched. CDR3 length: 16 amino acids. CDR1 and CDR2 from the germline V gene are LGHNA and YNFKEQ. The CDR3 reads CASSQETSGSYNEQFF. For the CDR3, the DNA is TGTGCCAGCAGCCAAGAGACTAGCGGGTCCTACAATGAGCAGTTCTTC.

The chain has TRBV9 and TRBJ1-3; D ambiguous. Trimming shortened V by 3 bases and J by 2 bases, and 9 bases separated the two germline ends. This CDR3 contains 14 residues. In germline, CDR1 is SGDLS, CDR2 YYNGEE. Written as DNA, the CDR3 is TGTGCCAGCAGCGCGACCCTACCTGGAAACACCATATATTTT. Translated: CASSATLPGNTIYF.